The 3 T cell receptor beta chains in this list originate from one sample, sequenced in a study of blood T cell repertoires in COVID-19. Repertoires were generated with immunoSEQ multiplex PCR, while TCRdb's copy carries only in-frame clones and drops some. Of about 180,000 clones in the sample, around 86% are singletons; the top ten hold 7.6%. Sequencing was done on a sample of peripheral blood. The source of these receptors is a woman between 70 and 85 years old with COVID-19, enrolled during active disease.

The chain is built from TRBV4-2 and TRBJ2-7, with 11 bases matching TRBD1. V gave up 4 bases and J gave up 0 bases; unmatched junction bases: 8. Germline CDR1 and CDR2: LGHNA and YNFKEQ. This CDR3 region has 17 residues. The CDR3 coding sequence is TGTGCCAGCAGCCGAGCCGGGACAGGGGGTTTCTCCTACGAGCAGTACTTC. Protein: CASSRAGTGGFSYEQYF.

In its sample, this clone was seen a few times. The chain employs TRBV27 and TRBJ2-7; TRBD1 might be the D (6 bases). The germline CDR1 and CDR2 sequences are MNHEY and SMNVEV (reference sequence). CDR3 length equals 15 residues. V lost 2 bases to trimming and J lost 5 bases, with 16 bases between them. This CDR3 is CASSLRFSGVNEQYF. The DNA of the CDR3 is TGTGCCAGCAGTTTAAGGTTTTCAGGGGTAAACGAGCAGTACTTC.

This clone was observed a few times. The J gene is TRBJ2-1, the V gene TRBV15; 9 nucleotides line up with TRBD2. Germline assignment: CDR1 LNHNV and CDR2 YYDKDF (reference sequence). Trimming at V came to 7 bases and at J to 5 bases, leaving 12 bases not matched to a gene. CDR3 length: 16 residues. CDR3 residues: CATTPTSGWPDNEQFF. DNA of the CDR3: TGTGCCACCACCCCGACTAGCGGATGGCCAGACAATGAGCAGTTCTTC.